This passage covers 18 T cell receptor beta chains from one sample sequenced in a study of shared clonotypes between healthy human individuals. TCRdb's table, derived via immunoSEQ multiplex PCR, lists solely in-frame clones and lacks some. The sample holds roughly 680,000 clones, 55% to 75% seen once. The sequencing input was memory CD4+ T cells sorted from blood. Subset of the sample: CD45RA-negative fraction. These receptors all come from a woman in her 30s in good health.

V is TRBV29-1 and J is TRBJ2-7; D unresolved. Germline CDR1 and CDR2: SQVTM and ANQGSEA. Trimming shortened V by 0 bases and J by 6 bases, and 9 bases separated the two germline ends. The CDR3 is 12 amino acids. The CDR3 here is CSVEDQRSEQYF. CDR3 DNA sequence: TGCAGCGTTGAAGATCAACGGAGCGAGCAGTACTTC.

This clone was detected many times. V usage is TRBV27 and J usage is TRBJ2-7; 7 positions agree with TRBD2. Losses at the gene ends were 6 bases for V and 1 base for J; bases not matched to a gene: 12. In germline, CDR1 is MNHEY, CDR2 SMNVEV (reference sequence). The CDR3 has 16 amino acids. The CDR3, as DNA: TGTGCCAGCAGCCCAATTATTTGGGGGGGTTCCTACGAGCAGTACTTC. Translated: CASSPIIWGGSYEQYF.

The V and J genes are TRBV28 and TRBJ2-5; TRBD1 matches 10 bases. From germline, CDR1 is MDHEN and CDR2 SYDVKM. The length of the CDR3 is 13 residues. V lost 5 bases to trimming and J lost 10 bases; unmatched junction nucleotides: 7. CDR3 in amino acids: CASSPGTGVIQYF. CDR3 nucleotides: TGTGCCAGCAGTCCAGGGACAGGGGTGATCCAGTACTTC.

The chain employs TRBV6-4 and TRBJ2-1; no clear D. Trimming shortened V by 4 bases and J by 6 bases, and 4 bases separated the two germline ends. Per germline, CDR1 MRHNA and CDR2 SNTAGT. The CDR3 is 11 amino acids. CDR3 bases: TGTGCCAGCAGTGTCACCAATGAGCAGTTCTTC. It codes for CASSVTNEQFF.

This clone was detected once. V is TRBV10-3 and J is TRBJ2-7; 8 bases are a match to TRBD2. J gave up 3 bases and V 7 bases, and 8 bases lay outside the gene matches. The CDR3 has 14 residues. In germline, CDR1 is ENHRY, CDR2 SYGVKD. CDR3 loop: CAITPTSGNYEQYF. CDR3 DNA sequence: TGTGCCATCACGCCTACTAGCGGAAACTACGAGCAGTACTTC.

The V gene is TRBV6-1, the J gene TRBJ2-7; no definite D call. The CDR3 totals 13 residues. Trimming left V 6 bases short and J 5 bases short, with 14 bases between. Germline V gene sequence: CDR1 MNHNS, CDR2 SASEGT. The CDR3 region is CASSLWQMDEQYF. Here the CDR3 DNA reads TGTGCCAGCAGCCTTTGGCAGATGGACGAGCAGTACTTC.

This clone was seen at least ten times. Other DNA sequences in the sample encode the same CDR3. This chain joins TRBV27 and TRBJ1-5; D is undetermined. Germline loops: CDR1 MNHEY, CDR2 SMNVEV (reference sequence). V lost 6 bases, J lost 3 bases, and 12 bases lay in between. The CDR3 has 14 residues. CDR3: CASRPDTPNQPQHF. CDR3 coding DNA: TGTGCCAGCAGGCCTGACACACCCAATCAGCCCCAGCATTTT.

The rearrangement joins TRBV30 to TRBJ1-3, with D hard to call. V was trimmed by 4 bases and J by 3 bases, leaving 16 bases between them. The CDR3 extends over 15 amino acids. From germline, CDR1 is GTSNPN and CDR2 SVGIG (reference sequence). This chain's CDR3 is CAWTETGVNGNTIYF. The CDR3 nucleotides read TGTGCCTGGACCGAAACCGGGGTCAATGGAAACACCATATATTTT.

This clone was seen a few times. Within the sample, other DNA sequences also encode this same CDR3. The V gene is TRBV29-1, the J gene TRBJ1-5, with D uncertain. The CDR3 is made up of 13 amino acids. The germline V and J ends were trimmed by 6 bases and 0 bases, with 9 bases remaining between them. Germline CDR1 is SQVTM and CDR2 is ANQGSEA. This CDR3 is CSVVTVSNQPQHF. In DNA form, the CDR3 reads TGCAGCGTGGTTACAGTTAGCAATCAGCCCCAGCATTTT.

This clone has just a few counts. The rearrangement links TRBV18 to TRBJ2-7; 7 nucleotides agree with TRBD2. The V and J ends lost 3 bases and 4 bases, in that order; junction bases with no gene match: 9. The germline gives CDR1 KGHSH, CDR2 LQKENI. CDR3 length: 15 amino acids. The CDR3 loop is CASSPGLVSLYEQYF. CDR3 DNA sequence: TGTGCCAGCTCACCCGGACTAGTTAGTTTGTACGAGCAGTACTTC.

This sequence joins TRBV5-1 and TRBJ2-7; no firm D call. Germline V gene lookup returns CDR1 SGHRS and CDR2 YFSETQ. V was pared by 3 bases and J by 0 bases, with 13 bases between. The CDR3 contains 15 residues. The CDR3 coding sequence is TGCGCCAGCAGCTCGTCCCGGGCCGGCTCCTACGAGCAGTACTTC. It yields the protein CASSSSRAGSYEQYF.

The chain has TRBV10-1 and TRBJ1-4; perhaps TRBD1 as D (6 bases). In germline, CDR1 is WNHNN, CDR2 SYGVQD (reference sequence). CDR3 size: 14 residues. Trimming took off 5 bases at V and 2 bases at J, with 9 bases between the two ends. The CDR3 region has the DNA TGCGCCAGCAGTCGGCAGGGGACTAATGAAAAACTGTTTTTT. It is translated as CASSRQGTNEKLFF.

This clone was detected many times. This chain joins TRBV5-6 and TRBJ2-7; D is perhaps TRBD2 (5 bases). In germline, CDR1 is SGHDT, CDR2 YYEEEE. This CDR3 is 15 amino acids long. Trimming left V 3 bases short and J 0 bases short, with 13 bases between. CDR3 sequence reads: CASSSTTRSSYEQYF. CDR3 nucleotides: TGTGCCAGCAGCTCGACCACTAGGAGCTCCTACGAGCAGTACTTC.

This clone was seen a few times. V is TRBV28 and J is TRBJ1-1; 7 bases align to TRBD1. This CDR3 has 16 residues. After removal of 6 bases from V and 1 base from J, the junction contained 11 bases not matched to a gene. Germline V CDR1 and CDR2: MDHEN, SYDVKM. The CDR3: CASRTDRTGRNTEAFF. For the CDR3, the DNA is TGTGCCAGCAGAACGGACAGGACAGGTAGGAACACTGAAGCTTTCTTT.

This clone has more than one count but fewer than ten. The same CDR3 is also encoded by other DNA sequences in this sample. The chain links TRBV7-9 to TRBJ1-2; 7 bases align to TRBD1. J was trimmed by 3 bases and V by 5 bases; bases with no gene match: 3. Germline values: CDR1 SEHNR, CDR2 FQNEAQ (reference sequence). The CDR3 contains 13 residues. The CDR3: CASSPGTDYGYTF. In DNA, the CDR3 is TGTGCCAGCAGCCCCGGGACAGACTATGGCTACACCTTC.

The chain links TRBV5-1 to TRBJ2-7; possibly TRBD1 or TRBD2 for D (5 bases each). CDR1 and CDR2 (germline): SGHRS, YFSETQ. This CDR3 contains 13 residues. The ends were cut back, 6 bases at V and 2 bases at J, with 12 bases in the middle. CDR3 residues: CASTRDGTYEQYF. CDR3 nucleotides: TGCGCCAGCACCCGGGACGGAACCTACGAGCAGTACTTC.

The rearrangement joins TRBV6-5 to TRBJ2-2; 8 nucleotides line up with TRBD1. The CDR3 loop spans 13 amino acids. With V trimmed by 6 bases and J by 6 bases, 3 bases remained unmatched. CDR1 and CDR2 from the germline V gene are MNHEY and SVGAGI. In DNA form, the CDR3 reads TGTGCCAGCAGAGACAGGGGTGCCGGGGAGCTGTTTTTT. This translates into CASRDRGAGELFF.

V is TRBV5-1 and J is TRBJ1-2; TRBD1 might be the D (5 bases). CDR1 and CDR2 (germline): SGHRS, YFSETQ. V gave up 0 bases and J gave up 10 bases, with 16 bases separating them. The CDR3 consists of 14 residues. The CDR3 protein is CASSLDPGPGAYTF. The DNA for the CDR3 is TGCGCCAGCAGCTTGGATCCGGGGCCAGGAGCCTACACCTTC.